The 15 T cell receptor beta chains listed next were all sequenced from one sample in a study of blood T cell repertoires in COVID-19. The table came from immunoSEQ multiplex PCR; TCRdb's copy has only in-frame clones and leaves some out. Counted here are roughly 150,000 clones, around four fifths occurring once; the ten biggest clones make up roughly 3.7%. Sequencing input: peripheral blood. The source is an elderly woman with acute or convalescent COVID-19.

The chain uses TRBV15 and TRBJ1-6; 8 bases line up with TRBD1. The CDR3 consists of 15 residues. Germline values: CDR1 LNHNV, CDR2 YYDKDF (reference sequence). Losses at the gene ends were 0 bases for V and 9 bases for J; bases not matched to a gene: 4. The CDR3 sequence: CATSRDSGGGSPLHF. DNA of the CDR3: TGTGCCACCAGCAGAGATTCAGGGGGCGGTTCACCCCTCCACTTT.

This chain links TRBV4-2 with TRBJ1-1, with TRBD1 identical over 9 bases. V lost 3 bases, J lost 4 bases, and 3 bases stayed unmatched. CDR3 size: 14 residues. The germline V gene encodes CDR1 LGHNA and CDR2 YNFKEQ. DNA for the CDR3: TGTGCCAGCAGCCATTACAGGGGGCTCACTGAAGCTTTCTTT. Amino acids: CASSHYRGLTEAFF.

This clone was recorded a few times. The chain has TRBV11-2 and TRBJ1-4; 8 nucleotides agree with TRBD1. Germline V gene lookup returns CDR1 SGHAT and CDR2 FQNNGV. V was clipped by 5 bases and J by 10 bases; unmatched bases: 6. The CDR3 totals 13 residues. The CDR3 is CASSPDRGGKLFF. The CDR3 bases are TGTGCCAGCAGCCCTGACAGGGGCGGAAAACTGTTTTTT.

The rearrangement joins TRBV6-5 to TRBJ2-5, with D perhaps TRBD2 (6 bases). The CDR3 sequence is 16 residues long. V was clipped by 5 bases and J by 5 bases, with 21 bases between them. CDR1 is MNHEY and CDR2 is SVGAGI in the germline V gene. The CDR3 is CASSNWGDLGVETQYF. The CDR3 region has the DNA TGTGCCAGCAGTAACTGGGGGGACCTAGGGGTTGAGACCCAGTACTTC.

In this sample, this clone turned up once. The chain links TRBV2 to TRBJ1-1; D unresolved. The CDR3 has 14 amino acids. Germline CDR1 and CDR2: SNHLY and FYNNEI. The V and J ends lost 2 bases and 5 bases respectively, with 12 bases between them. The CDR3 reads CASSELDSGTEAFF. The CDR3 DNA sequence: TGTGCCAGCAGTGAACTTGATTCGGGGACTGAAGCTTTCTTT.

The V call is TRBV7-9, the J call TRBJ2-1, with TRBD2 as a possible D gene (6 bases). Looked up from germline, CDR1 is SEHNR and CDR2 is FQNEAQ (reference sequence). The CDR3 totals 15 residues. V was trimmed by 3 bases and J by 9 bases, leaving 18 bases between them. The CDR3 region is CASSFWRGSGSEQFF. The CDR3 DNA is TGTGCCAGCAGCTTCTGGCGGGGCAGTGGAAGTGAGCAGTTCTTC.

The CDR3 DNA reads TGTGCCAGCAGTGATGGGCCGCCGCAATCGCCCCAGCATTTT. It encodes CASSDGPPQSPQHF. The chain couples TRBV2 to TRBJ1-5; the D is unclear. This CDR3 is 14 amino acids long. CDR1 is SNHLY and CDR2 is FYNNEI in the germline V gene. V was cut by 3 bases and J by 9 bases, with 15 bases left in between.

The rearrangement uses TRBV5-1 and TRBJ2-1; 7 nucleotides line up with TRBD2. V trimming: 4 bases; J trimming: 5 bases; junction bases outside the gene matches: 12. The CDR3 totals 16 residues. CDR1 and CDR2 (germline): SGHRS, YFSETQ. CDR3 nucleotides: TGCGCCAGCAGCGGCAGGACTAGTCTCGACAACAATGAGCAGTTCTTC. It encodes CASSGRTSLDNNEQFF.

The chain employs TRBV19 and TRBJ1-2; possible D gene TRBD1, 6 bases. V was trimmed by 6 bases and J by 2 bases, leaving 19 bases between them. The length of the CDR3 is 16 residues. Germline V gives CDR1 LNHDA, CDR2 SQIVND (reference sequence). The CDR3 region is CASRSRPGEMNYGYTF. For the CDR3, the DNA is TGTGCCAGTAGATCGCGGCCAGGGGAGATGAACTATGGCTACACCTTC.

There are a few counts of this clone. This chain connects TRBV20-1 to TRBJ1-1, with TRBD1 matching over 10 bases. Germline V gene sequence: CDR1 DFQATT, CDR2 SNEGSKA (reference sequence). V shed 3 bases, J shed 0 bases, and the junction held 16 bases outside the gene matches. The CDR3 loop spans 19 amino acids. CDR3 residues: CSASSYFGQGDRMNTEAFF. The CDR3 DNA reads TGCAGTGCTAGTTCTTATTTCGGACAGGGGGATCGGATGAACACTGAAGCTTTCTTT.

Here the CDR3 reads CASSLRVGGRTEAFF. As DNA, the CDR3 is TGTGCCAGCAGCTTACGTGTTGGGGGCAGGACTGAAGCTTTCTTT. The gene calls are TRBV11-2 and TRBJ1-1; tentatively, D is TRBD1 (6 bases). Germline CDR1 reads SGHAT; CDR2 reads FQNNGV. CDR3 length equals 15 residues. V dropped 2 bases and J dropped 5 bases, with 15 bases sitting between them.

This chain uses TRBV7-8 with TRBJ1-4; D unresolved. Trimming cost V 0 bases and J 0 bases, with 17 bases left between them. CDR1 SGHVS and CDR2 FQNEAQ come from the germline V gene. The CDR3 covers 19 residues. The CDR3 here is CASSLALSLGRATNEKLFF. In nucleotides, the CDR3 is TGTGCCAGCAGCTTAGCGCTATCCCTTGGGAGGGCAACTAATGAAAAACTGTTTTTT.

The gene calls are TRBV6-6 and TRBJ1-5; unclear D gene. The V gene's germline CDR1 is MNHNY and CDR2 SVGAGI (reference sequence). The V end was cut by 8 bases, the J end by 0 bases, with 8 bases between. This CDR3 has 13 residues. CDR3 region: CASGQNSNQPQHF. The CDR3 coding sequence is TGTGCCAGCGGGCAGAATAGCAATCAGCCCCAGCATTTT.

The rearrangement joins TRBV5-6 to TRBJ1-3; D is perhaps TRBD1 (6 bases). V dropped 3 bases and J dropped 4 bases, with 11 bases sitting between them. CDR1 and CDR2 (germline): SGHDT, YYEEEE. This CDR3 is 14 amino acids long. The CDR3 coding sequence is TGTGCCAGCAGCTCGGCAGGGGTAGGAAACACCATATATTTT. Its protein product is CASSSAGVGNTIYF.

The chain employs TRBV7-2 and TRBJ1-1; D perhaps matches TRBD1 (6 bases). Trimming took off 6 bases at V and 1 base at J, with 15 bases between the two ends. The CDR3 consists of 15 residues. Germline V gives CDR1 SGHTA, CDR2 FQGNSA. DNA of the CDR3: TGTGCCAGCAGTCCCTTTGGGGGGGCGAACACTGAAGCTTTCTTT. It specifies CASSPFGGANTEAFF.